The present T cell receptor (beta chain) was sequenced within a study of T cell responses to AZD1222 COVID-19 vaccine. Clones were sequenced by immunoSEQ multiplex PCR, and TCRdb holds only the in-frame ones, with some missing. Among about 130,000 clones listed, roughly 87% were seen once. On this clone itself: Antigen unknown.

General study points: Without day 14 samples, only post-peak T cell repertoires were studied.

The starting material was peripheral blood, obtained 28 days after the second AZD1222 dose. The sequence was obtained from an adult who received the AZD1222 COVID-19 vaccine.

CDR3 loop: CAIGTSGSVAYEQYF. For the CDR3, the DNA is TGTGCCATCGGGACTAGCGGGAGCGTAGCCTACGAGCAGTACTTC. The chain combines TRBV10-3 with TRBJ2-7; 14 nucleotides align to TRBD2. V was pared by 8 bases and J by 2 bases, with 5 bases of the junction left unmatched. This CDR3 spans 15 amino acids. CDR1 ENHRY and CDR2 SYGVKD come from the germline V gene.